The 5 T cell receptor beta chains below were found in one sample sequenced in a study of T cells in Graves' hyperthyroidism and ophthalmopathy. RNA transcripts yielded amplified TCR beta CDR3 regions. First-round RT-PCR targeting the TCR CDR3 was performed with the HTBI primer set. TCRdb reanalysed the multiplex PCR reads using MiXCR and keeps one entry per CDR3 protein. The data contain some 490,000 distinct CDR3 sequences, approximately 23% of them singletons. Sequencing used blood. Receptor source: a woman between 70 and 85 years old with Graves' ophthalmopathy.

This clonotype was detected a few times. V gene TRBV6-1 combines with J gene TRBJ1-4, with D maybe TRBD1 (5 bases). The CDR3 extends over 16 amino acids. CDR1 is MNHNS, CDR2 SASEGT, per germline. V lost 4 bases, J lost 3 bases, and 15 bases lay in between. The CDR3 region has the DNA TGTGCCAGCAGTGGGAAAACGACAGCGTCTAATGAAAAACTGTTTTTT. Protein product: CASSGKTTASNEKLFF.

The CDR3 region has the DNA TGCAGTGCTCCGACAGGGAGGGACTCTGGAAACACCATATATTTT. It yields the protein CSAPTGRDSGNTIYF. The genes are TRBV20-1 and TRBJ1-3; 7 nucleotides line up with TRBD1. Trimming at V came to 5 bases and at J to 0 bases, leaving 7 bases not matched to a gene. This CDR3 has 15 amino acids. From germline, CDR1 is DFQATT and CDR2 SNEGSKA (reference sequence).

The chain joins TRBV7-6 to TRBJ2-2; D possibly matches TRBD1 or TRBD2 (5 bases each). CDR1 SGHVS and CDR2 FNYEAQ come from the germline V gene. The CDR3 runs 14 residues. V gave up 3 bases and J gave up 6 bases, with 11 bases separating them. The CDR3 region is CASSFGTMAGELFF. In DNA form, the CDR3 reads TGTGCCAGCAGCTTTGGGACCATGGCCGGGGAGCTGTTTTTT.

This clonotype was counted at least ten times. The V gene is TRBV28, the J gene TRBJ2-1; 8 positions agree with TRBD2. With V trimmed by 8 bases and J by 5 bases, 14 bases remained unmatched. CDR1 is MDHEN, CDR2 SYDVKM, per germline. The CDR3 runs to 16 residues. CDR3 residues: CASGFLSGRSDNEQFF. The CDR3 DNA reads TGTGCCAGCGGATTTCTGAGCGGGAGAAGTGACAATGAGCAGTTCTTC.

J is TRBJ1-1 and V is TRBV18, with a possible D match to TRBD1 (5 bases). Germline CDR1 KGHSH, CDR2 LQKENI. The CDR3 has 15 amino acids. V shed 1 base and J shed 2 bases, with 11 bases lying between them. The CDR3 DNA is TGTGCCAGCTCACCACAGGGGCCAATCAACACTGAAGCTTTCTTT. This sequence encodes CASSPQGPINTEAFF.